This T cell receptor beta chain was profiled in a study of shared clonotypes between healthy human individuals. Across the study: Per-donor plates numbered three CD4 naive, three CD4 memory, two CD8 naive and one CD8 memory. General observations from the study: Large depth notwithstanding, sorted-subset sequencing proved incomplete by rarefaction.

The CDR3 runs to 14 residues. V gave up 6 bases and J gave up 6 bases; unmatched junction bases: 7. From germline, CDR1 is ENHRY and CDR2 SYGVKD. This clone has at least ten counts. What it binds is not known. Per the study methods: ImmunoSEQ only sent back junction sequences with no quality scores, so filtering was done differently. Only in-frame clones appear in the TCRdb table, and some are missing; sequencing was by immunoSEQ multiplex PCR. For V, J and clone size, that table is used; D and trimming come from the DNA. This table holds some 1 million clones, around 76% found once. The receptor comes from a man between 18 and 35 years old in good health. The sample comprised memory CD4+ T cells sorted from blood. Subset: CD45RA-negative fraction. The chain joins TRBV10-3 to TRBJ2-1; the match to TRBD1 covers 8 bases. The CDR3 loop reads CAISPDRVINEQFF. CDR3 DNA: TGTGCCATCAGCCCGGACAGGGTGATCAATGAGCAGTTCTTC.